The rows below give T cell receptor beta chains drawn from one sample of a study of regulatory dendritic cells for organ transplantation. Here immunoSEQ multiplex PCR was the method, and the copy in TCRdb shows in-frame clones only, minus some. This table has 25,000 to 35,000 clones, 60% to 80% appearing once. The sequencing input was memory CD4+ T cells from blood. These receptors originate from a human donor in good health. Each CDR3 is given with its conserved first and last residue. The size of a clone is reported for some rows only, either as once, few or many, or as a class for expanded clones.

v_gene	abundance	j_gene	CDR3aa
TRBV27	-	TRBJ1-1	CASSRNRVDTEAFF
TRBV4-1	-	TRBJ2-7	CASSPRALYEQYF
TRBV7-9	-	TRBJ1-6	CASNVGSGSPLHF
TRBV19	-	TRBJ1-1	CASLRPAGQGVDTEAFF
TRBV4-2	few	TRBJ1-5	CASSQELLNQPQHF
TRBV29-1	-	TRBJ2-3	CSGGTSKDTQYF
TRBV6-6	-	-	CASSRTSEQYF
TRBV7-9	-	TRBJ2-1	CASSPTELAYNEQFF
TRBV5-1	-	TRBJ2-5	CASRQVTVGQETQYF
TRBV9	-	TRBJ2-7	CASSVGDNRGREQYF
TRBV7-3	-	TRBJ2-1	CASSPRSGRNEQFF
TRBV2	once	TRBJ2-7	CASSDRDGYPGQYF
TRBV13	-	TRBJ2-7	CASSLASQKLAGGGGNREQYF
TRBV14	-	TRBJ2-4	CASSQVVLAGVRDIQYF
TRBV28	-	TRBJ1-5	CASSKPGQGYQPQHF
TRBV11-2	-	TRBJ2-2	CASSPPTSGGHYTGELFF
TRBV25-1	-	TRBJ2-2	CATGQGITGELFF
TRBV4-3	once	TRBJ1-5	CASSLGINQPQHF
TRBV7-9	-	TRBJ1-1	CASSLFEWSTEAFF
TRBV5-1	few	TRBJ2-3	CASSLSLEGTDTQYF
TRBV6-1	-	TRBJ2-2	CASSEEAASGGELFF
TRBV10-3	-	TRBJ1-5	CAISLQGAGQPQHF
TRBV6-4	once	TRBJ2-6	CASSDGRSGANVLTF
TRBV7-9	-	TRBJ2-5	CASSLGRVGETQYF
TRBV12-5	-	TRBJ2-7	CASVGWGSYEQYF
TRBV7-9	-	TRBJ2-3	CASSLTGGPPDTQYF
TRBV7-9	-	TRBJ2-1	CASSLDLGFLGRIYNEQFF